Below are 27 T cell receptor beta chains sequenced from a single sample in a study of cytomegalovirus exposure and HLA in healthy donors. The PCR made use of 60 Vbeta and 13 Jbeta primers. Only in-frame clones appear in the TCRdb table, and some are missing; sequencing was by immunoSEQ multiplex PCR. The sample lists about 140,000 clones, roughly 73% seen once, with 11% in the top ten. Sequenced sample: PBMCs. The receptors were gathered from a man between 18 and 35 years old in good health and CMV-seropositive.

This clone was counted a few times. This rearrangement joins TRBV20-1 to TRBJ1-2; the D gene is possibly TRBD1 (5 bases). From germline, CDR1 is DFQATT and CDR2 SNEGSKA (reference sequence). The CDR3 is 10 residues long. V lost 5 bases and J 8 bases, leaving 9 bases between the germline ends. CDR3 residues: CSARTIGYTF. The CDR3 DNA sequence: TGCAGTGCTCGGACAATAGGCTACACCTTC.

In DNA, the CDR3 is TGCGCCAGCAGCCGCGTGGGGGGGGCCACTGAAGCTTTCTTT. The encoded protein is CASSRVGGATEAFF. The rearrangement links TRBV4-1 to TRBJ1-1; D is perhaps TRBD1 (6 bases). From germline, CDR1 is MGHRA and CDR2 YSYEKL. Trimming removed 4 bases at V and 4 bases at J, with 13 bases between. CDR3 length: 14 residues.

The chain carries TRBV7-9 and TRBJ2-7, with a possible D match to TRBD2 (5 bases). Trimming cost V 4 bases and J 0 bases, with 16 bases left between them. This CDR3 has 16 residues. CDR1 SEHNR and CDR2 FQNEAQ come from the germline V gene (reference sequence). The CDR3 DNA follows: TGTGCCAGCAGCTCGGGGTGGGGAGCGGACTCCTACGAGCAGTACTTC. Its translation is CASSSGWGADSYEQYF.

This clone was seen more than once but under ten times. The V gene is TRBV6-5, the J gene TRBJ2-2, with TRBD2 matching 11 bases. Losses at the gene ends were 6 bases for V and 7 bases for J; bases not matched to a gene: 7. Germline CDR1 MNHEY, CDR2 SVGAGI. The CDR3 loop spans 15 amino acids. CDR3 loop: CASRVDGLAGGELFF. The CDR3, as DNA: TGTGCCAGCAGGGTAGACGGACTAGCGGGCGGGGAGCTGTTTTTT.

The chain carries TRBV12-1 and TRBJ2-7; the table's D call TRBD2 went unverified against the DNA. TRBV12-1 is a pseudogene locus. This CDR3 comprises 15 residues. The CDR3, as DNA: TGTGCCAGCAGCTTGAGGACTAGCGGGAGGAACGAGCAGTACTTC. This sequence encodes CASSLRTSGRNEQYF.

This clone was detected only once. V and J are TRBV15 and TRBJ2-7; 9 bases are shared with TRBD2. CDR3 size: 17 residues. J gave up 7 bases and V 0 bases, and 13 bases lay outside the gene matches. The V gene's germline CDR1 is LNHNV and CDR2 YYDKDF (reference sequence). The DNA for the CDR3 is TGTGCCACCAGCAGAGATGGGGGTAGCGGGAGTATGGGTGAGCAGTACTTC. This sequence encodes CATSRDGGSGSMGEQYF.

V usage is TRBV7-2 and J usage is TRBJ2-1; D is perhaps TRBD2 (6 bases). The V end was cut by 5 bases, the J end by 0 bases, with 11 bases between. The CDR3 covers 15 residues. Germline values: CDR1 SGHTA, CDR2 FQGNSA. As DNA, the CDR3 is TGTACCAGCAGCCCCGGGACTTACTCCTACAATGAGCAGTTCTTC. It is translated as CTSSPGTYSYNEQFF.

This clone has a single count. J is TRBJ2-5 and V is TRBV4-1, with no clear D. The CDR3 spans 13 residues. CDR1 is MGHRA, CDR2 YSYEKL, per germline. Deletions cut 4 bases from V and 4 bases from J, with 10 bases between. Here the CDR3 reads CASSRYLGETQYF. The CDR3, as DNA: TGCGCCAGCAGCCGGTACCTCGGAGAGACCCAGTACTTC.

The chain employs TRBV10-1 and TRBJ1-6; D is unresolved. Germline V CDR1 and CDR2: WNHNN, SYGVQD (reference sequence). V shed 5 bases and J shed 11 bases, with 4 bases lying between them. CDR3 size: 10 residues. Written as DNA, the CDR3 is TGCGCCAGCAGTTCTCCACCCCTCCACTTT. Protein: CASSSPPLHF.

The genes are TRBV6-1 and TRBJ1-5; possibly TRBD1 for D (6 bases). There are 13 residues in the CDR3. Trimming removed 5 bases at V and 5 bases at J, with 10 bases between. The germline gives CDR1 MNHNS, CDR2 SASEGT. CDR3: CASSSGEHQPQHF. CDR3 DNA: TGTGCCAGCAGTTCAGGGGAACATCAGCCCCAGCATTTT.

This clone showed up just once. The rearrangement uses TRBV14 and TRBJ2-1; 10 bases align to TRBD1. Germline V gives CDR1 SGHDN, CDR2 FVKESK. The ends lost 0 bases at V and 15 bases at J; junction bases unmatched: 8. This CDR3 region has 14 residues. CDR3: CASSQDGTGAPPFF. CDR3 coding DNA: TGTGCCAGCAGCCAAGACGGGACAGGGGCCCCCCCGTTCTTC.

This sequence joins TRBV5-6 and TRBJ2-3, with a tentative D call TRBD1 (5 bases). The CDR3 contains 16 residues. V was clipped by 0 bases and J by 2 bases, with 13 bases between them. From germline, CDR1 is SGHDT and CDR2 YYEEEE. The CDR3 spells CASSLDMGPLTDTQYF. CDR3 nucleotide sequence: TGTGCCAGCAGCTTGGATATGGGGCCCCTCACAGATACGCAGTATTTT. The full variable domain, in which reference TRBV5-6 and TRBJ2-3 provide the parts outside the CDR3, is DAGVTQSPTHLIKTRGQQVTLRCSPKSGHDTVSWYQQALGQGPQFIFQYYEEEERQRGNFPDRFSGHQFPNYSSELNVNALLLGDSALYLCASSLDMGPLTDTQYFGPGTRLTVL.

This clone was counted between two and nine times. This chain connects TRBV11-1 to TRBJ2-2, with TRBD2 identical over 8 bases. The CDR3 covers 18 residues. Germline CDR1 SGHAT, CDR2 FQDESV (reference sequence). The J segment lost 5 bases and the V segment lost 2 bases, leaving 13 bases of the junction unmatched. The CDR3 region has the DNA TGTGCCAGCAGCTTACGACCGGGACTAGACAAATTGACCGGGGAGCTGTTTTTT. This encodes CASSLRPGLDKLTGELFF.

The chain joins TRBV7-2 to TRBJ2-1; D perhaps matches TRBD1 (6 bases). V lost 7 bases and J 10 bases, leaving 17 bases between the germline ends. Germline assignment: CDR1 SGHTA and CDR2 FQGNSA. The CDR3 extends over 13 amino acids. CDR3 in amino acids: CASTHGLQGEQFF. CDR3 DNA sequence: TGTGCCAGCACCCACGGACTCCAGGGGGAGCAGTTCTTC.

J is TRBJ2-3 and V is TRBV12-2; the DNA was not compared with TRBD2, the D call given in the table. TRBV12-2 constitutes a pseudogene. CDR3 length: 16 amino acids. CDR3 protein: CASRPQREGQTDTQYF. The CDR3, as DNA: TGTGCAAGTCGCCCCCAGCGGGAGGGCCAGACAGATACGCAGTATTTT.

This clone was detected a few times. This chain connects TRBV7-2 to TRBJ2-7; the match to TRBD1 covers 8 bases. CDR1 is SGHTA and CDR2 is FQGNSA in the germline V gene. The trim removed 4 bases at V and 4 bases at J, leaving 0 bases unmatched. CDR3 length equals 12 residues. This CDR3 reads CASSWTGYEQYF. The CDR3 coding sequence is TGTGCCAGCAGCTGGACAGGGTACGAGCAGTACTTC.

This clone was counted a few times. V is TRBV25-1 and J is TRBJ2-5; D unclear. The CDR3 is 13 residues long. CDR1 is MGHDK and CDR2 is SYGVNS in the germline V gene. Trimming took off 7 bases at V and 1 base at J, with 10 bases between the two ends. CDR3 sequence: CASNSPFQETQYF. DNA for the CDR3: TGTGCCAGCAATAGCCCTTTCCAAGAGACCCAGTACTTC.

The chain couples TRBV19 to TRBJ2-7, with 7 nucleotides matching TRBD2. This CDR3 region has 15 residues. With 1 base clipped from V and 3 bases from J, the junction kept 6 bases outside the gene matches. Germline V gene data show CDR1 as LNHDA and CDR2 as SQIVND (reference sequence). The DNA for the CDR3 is TGTGCCAGTAGTATAGGAGCGGGGCTTGGCTACGAGCAGTACTTC. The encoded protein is CASSIGAGLGYEQYF.

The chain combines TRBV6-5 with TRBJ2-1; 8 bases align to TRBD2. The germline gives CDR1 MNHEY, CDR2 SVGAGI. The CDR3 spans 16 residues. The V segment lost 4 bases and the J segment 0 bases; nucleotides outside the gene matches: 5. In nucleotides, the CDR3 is TGTGCCAGCAGTTCAGCGGGGGCTGGCTCCTACAATGAGCAGTTCTTC. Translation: CASSSAGAGSYNEQFF.

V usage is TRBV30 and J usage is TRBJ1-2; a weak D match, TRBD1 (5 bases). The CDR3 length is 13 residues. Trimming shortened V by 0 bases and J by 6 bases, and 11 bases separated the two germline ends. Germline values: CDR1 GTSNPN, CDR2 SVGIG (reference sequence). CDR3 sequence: CAWSVSRVHGYTF. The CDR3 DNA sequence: TGTGCCTGGAGTGTGAGCAGGGTTCATGGCTACACCTTC.

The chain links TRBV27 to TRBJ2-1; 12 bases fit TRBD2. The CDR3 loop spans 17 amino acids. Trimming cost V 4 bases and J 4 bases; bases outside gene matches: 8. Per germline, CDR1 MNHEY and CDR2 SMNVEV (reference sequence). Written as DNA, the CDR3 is TGTGCCAGCAGTTCCTACAATCTAGCGGGAGGGTACAATGAGCAGTTCTTC. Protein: CASSSYNLAGGYNEQFF.

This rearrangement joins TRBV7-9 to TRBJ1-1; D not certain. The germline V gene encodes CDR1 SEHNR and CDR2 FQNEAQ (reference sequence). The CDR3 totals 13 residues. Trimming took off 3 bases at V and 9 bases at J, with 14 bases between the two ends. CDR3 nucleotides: TGTGCCAGCAGCTTCCCAACTCATACTAAAGCTTTCTTT. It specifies CASSFPTHTKAFF.

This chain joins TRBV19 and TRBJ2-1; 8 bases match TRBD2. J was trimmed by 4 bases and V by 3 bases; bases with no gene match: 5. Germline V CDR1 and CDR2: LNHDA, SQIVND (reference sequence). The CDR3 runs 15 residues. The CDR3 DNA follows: TGTGCCAGTAGTATGGAACTAGCGGTATACAATGAGCAGTTCTTC. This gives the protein CASSMELAVYNEQFF.

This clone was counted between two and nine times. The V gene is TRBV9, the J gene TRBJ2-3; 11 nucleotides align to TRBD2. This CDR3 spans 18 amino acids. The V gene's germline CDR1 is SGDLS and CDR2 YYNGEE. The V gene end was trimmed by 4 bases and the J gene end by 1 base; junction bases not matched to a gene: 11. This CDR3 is CASSWTSGQGRGTDTQYF. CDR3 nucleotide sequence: TGTGCCAGCAGCTGGACTAGCGGGCAGGGGAGGGGCACAGATACGCAGTATTTT.

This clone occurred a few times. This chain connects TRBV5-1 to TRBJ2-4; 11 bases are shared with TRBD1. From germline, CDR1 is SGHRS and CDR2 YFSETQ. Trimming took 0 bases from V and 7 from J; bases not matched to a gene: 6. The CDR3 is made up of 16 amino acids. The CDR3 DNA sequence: TGCGCCAGCAGCTTGGGAACCGGGACAGGGGGGAACATTCAGTACTTC. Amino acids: CASSLGTGTGGNIQYF. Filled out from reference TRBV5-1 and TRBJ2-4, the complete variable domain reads KAGVTQTPRYLIKTRGQQVTLSCSPISGHRSVSWYQQTPGQGLQFLFEYFSETQRNKGNFPGRFSGRQFSNSRSEMNVSTLELGDSALYLCASSLGTGTGGNIQYFGAGTRLSVL.

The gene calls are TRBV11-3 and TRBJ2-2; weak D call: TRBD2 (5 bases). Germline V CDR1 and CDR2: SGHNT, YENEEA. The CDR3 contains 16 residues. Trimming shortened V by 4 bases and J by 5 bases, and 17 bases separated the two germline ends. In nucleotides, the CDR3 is TGTGCCAGCAGCTACACTAGTTTCGGCGGGACCGGGGAGCTGTTTTTT. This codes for CASSYTSFGGTGELFF.

The CDR3 protein is CASRAPGITGNTIYF. The CDR3 DNA sequence: TGTGCCAGCAGGGCCCCGGGGATTACTGGAAACACCATATATTTT. This chain uses TRBV25-1 with TRBJ1-3; D gene ambiguous. This CDR3 contains 15 residues. Germline values: CDR1 MGHDK, CDR2 SYGVNS. The V gene lost 6 bases and the J gene lost 2 bases, with 14 bases spanning the gap.